Presented here are 5 T cell receptor beta chains from one specimen sequenced in a study of CD8 T cells in Susac syndrome. RNA was extracted with the RNeasy kit, and a quantity of about 0.5 to 1 ug was reverse transcribed using random hexamers. TCRdb re-called the immunoSEQ multiplex PCR reads with MiXCR, one entry per CDR3 protein. This sample carries under 200,000 distinct CDR3 sequences, roughly 95% of them seen once, and the ten largest clones take about 0.1%. The sample was CD4+ T cells from PBMCs. The receptors come from a human donor in good health.

V is TRBV12-3 or TRBV12-4 and J is TRBJ1-2, with D perhaps TRBD1 (6 bases). The CDR3 covers 14 residues. V lost 3 bases and J lost 3, with 11 bases in between. The CDR3 region has the DNA TGTGCCAGCAGTTTCGGGGACACGTACTATGGCTACACCTTC. It translates to CASSFGDTYYGYTF.

The genes are TRBV11-2 and TRBJ1-1; no clear D. Trimming took 4 bases from V and 6 from J, leaving 12 bases between them. CDR1 SGHAT and CDR2 FQNNGV come from the germline V gene. The length of the CDR3 is 13 residues. The CDR3 bases are TGTGCCAGCAGCTATCCTAGCAACCCTGAAGCTTTCTTT. This gives the protein CASSYPSNPEAFF.

V is TRBV20-1 and J is TRBJ1-5; D perhaps matches TRBD1 (5 bases). CDR1 and CDR2 (germline): DFQATT, SNEGSKA (reference sequence). The CDR3 is 12 amino acids. V was trimmed by 3 bases and J by 7 bases, leaving 10 bases between them. The CDR3 DNA reads as TGCAGTGCTAGCCCAAGGGGCCAGCCCCAGCATTTT. Translated, it gives CSASPRGQPQHF.

V usage is TRBV11-2 and J usage is TRBJ1-6; D is undetermined. The CDR3 spans 16 residues. The V end lost 5 bases, the J end lost 0 bases, and 11 bases lay between the germline ends. Germline CDR1 SGHAT, CDR2 FQNNGV. CDR3 sequence reads: CASSPRGSSYNSPLHF. The CDR3 nucleotides are TGTGCCAGCAGCCCGAGAGGGAGCTCCTATAATTCACCCCTCCACTTT.

The V gene is TRBV29-1, the J gene TRBJ1-1, with D hard to call. The germline V and J ends were trimmed by 3 bases and 2 bases, with 10 bases remaining between them. Germline-derived CDR1 and CDR2 are SQVTM and ANQGSEA. The CDR3 has 13 amino acids. This CDR3 reads CSVDYNDNTEAFF. For the CDR3, the DNA is TGCAGCGTTGACTATAATGACAACACTGAAGCTTTCTTT.